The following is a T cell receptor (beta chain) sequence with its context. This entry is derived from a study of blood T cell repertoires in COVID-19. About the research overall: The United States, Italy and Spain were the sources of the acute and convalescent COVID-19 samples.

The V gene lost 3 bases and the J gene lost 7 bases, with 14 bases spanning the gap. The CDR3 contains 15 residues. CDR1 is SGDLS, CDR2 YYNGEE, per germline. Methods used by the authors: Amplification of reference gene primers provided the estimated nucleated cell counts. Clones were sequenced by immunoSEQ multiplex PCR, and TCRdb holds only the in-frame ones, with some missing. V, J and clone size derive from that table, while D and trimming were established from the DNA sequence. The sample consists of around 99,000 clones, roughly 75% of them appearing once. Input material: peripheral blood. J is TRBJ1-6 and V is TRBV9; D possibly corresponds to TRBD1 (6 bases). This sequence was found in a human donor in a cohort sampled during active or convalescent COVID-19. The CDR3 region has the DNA TGTGCCAGCAGCGCGTCAGGACAGCTCAATTCACCCCTCCACTTT. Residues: CASSASGQLNSPLHF.